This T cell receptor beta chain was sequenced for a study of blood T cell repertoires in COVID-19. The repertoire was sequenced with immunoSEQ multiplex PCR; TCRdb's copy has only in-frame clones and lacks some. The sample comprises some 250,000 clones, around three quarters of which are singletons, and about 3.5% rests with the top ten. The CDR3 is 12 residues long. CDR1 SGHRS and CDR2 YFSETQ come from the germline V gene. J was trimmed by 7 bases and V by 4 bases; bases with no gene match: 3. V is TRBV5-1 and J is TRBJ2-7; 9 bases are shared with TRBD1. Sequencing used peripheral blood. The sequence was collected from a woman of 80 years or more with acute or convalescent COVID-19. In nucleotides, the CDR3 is TGCGCCAGCAGCCCTGGACAGGGGGAGCAGTACTTC. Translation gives CASSPGQGEQYF. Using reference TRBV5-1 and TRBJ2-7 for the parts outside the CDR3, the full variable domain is KAGVTQTPRYLIKTRGQQVTLSCSPISGHRSVSWYQQTPGQGLQFLFEYFSETQRNKGNFPGRFSGRQFSNSRSEMNVSTLELGDSALYLCASSPGQGEQYFGPGTRLTVT.